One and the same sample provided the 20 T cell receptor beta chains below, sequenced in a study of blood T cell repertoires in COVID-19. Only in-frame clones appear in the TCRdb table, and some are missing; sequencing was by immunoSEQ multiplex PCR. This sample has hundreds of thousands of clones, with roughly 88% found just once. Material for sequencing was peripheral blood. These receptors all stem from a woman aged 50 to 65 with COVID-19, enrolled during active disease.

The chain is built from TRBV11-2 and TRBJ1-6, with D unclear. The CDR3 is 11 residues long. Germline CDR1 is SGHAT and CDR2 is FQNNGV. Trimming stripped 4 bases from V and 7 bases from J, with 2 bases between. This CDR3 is CASSSNSPLHF. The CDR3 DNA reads TGTGCCAGCAGCTCGAATTCACCCCTCCACTTT.

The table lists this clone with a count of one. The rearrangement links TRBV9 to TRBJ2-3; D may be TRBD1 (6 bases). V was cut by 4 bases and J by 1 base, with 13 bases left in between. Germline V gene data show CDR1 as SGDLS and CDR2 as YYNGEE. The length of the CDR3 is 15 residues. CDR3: CASSRSGGRTDTQYF. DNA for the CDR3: TGTGCCAGCAGCCGCTCTGGGGGCCGCACAGATACGCAGTATTTT.

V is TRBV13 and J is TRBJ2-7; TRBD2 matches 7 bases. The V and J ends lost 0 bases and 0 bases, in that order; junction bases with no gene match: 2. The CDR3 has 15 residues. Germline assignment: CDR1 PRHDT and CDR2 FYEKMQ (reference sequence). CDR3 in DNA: TGTGCCAGCAGCTTAGGGAGGACTAGCTCCTACGAGCAGTACTTC. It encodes CASSLGRTSSYEQYF. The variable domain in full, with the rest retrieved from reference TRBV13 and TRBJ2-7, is AAGVIQSPRHLIKEKRETATLKCYPIPRHDTVYWYQQGPGQDPQFLISFYEKMQSDKGSIPDRFSAQQFSDYHSELNMSSLELGDSALYFCASSLGRTSSYEQYFGPGTRLTVT.

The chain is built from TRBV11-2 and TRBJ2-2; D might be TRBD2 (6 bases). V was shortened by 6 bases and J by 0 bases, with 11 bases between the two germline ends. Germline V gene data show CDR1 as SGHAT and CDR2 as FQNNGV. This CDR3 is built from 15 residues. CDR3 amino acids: CASRYGTSNTGELFF. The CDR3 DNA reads TGTGCCAGCAGGTACGGGACTTCGAACACCGGGGAGCTGTTTTTT. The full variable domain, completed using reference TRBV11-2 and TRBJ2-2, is EAGVAQSPRYKIIEKRQSVAFWCNPISGHATLYWYQQILGQGPKLLIQFQNNGVVDDSQLPKDRFSAERLKGVDSTLKIQPAKLEDSAVYLCASRYGTSNTGELFFGEGSRLTVL.

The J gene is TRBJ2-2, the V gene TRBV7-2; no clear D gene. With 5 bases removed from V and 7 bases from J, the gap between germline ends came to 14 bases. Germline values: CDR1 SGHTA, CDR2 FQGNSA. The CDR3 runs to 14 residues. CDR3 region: CASSPLSVGGELFF. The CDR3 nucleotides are TGTGCCAGCAGCCCGTTGTCGGTTGGCGGGGAGCTGTTTTTT. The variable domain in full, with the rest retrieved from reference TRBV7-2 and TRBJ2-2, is GAGVSQSPSNKVTEKGKDVELRCDPISGHTALYWYRQSLGQGLEFLIYFQGNSAPDKSGLPSDRFSAERTGGSVSTLTIQRTQQEDSAVYLCASSPLSVGGELFFGEGSRLTVL.

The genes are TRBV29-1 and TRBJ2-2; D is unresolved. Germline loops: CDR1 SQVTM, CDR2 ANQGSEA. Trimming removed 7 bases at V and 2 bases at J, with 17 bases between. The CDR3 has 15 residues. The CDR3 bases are TGCAGCGCTGCGTTGGTCACTTTAAACACCGGGGAGCTGTTTTTT. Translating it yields CSAALVTLNTGELFF.

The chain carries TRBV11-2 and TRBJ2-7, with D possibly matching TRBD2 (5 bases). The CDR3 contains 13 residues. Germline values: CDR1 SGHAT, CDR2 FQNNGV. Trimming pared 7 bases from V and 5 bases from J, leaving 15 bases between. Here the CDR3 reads CASNSPGEDEQYF. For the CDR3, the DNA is TGTGCCAGCAACTCCCCCGGGGAAGACGAGCAGTACTTC.

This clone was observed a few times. The CDR3 DNA follows: TGTGCCAGCAGTTGGGGAGCCGGGGGGGAGACCCAGTACTTC. Its translation is CASSWGAGGETQYF. This chain uses TRBV28 with TRBJ2-5; 7 bases are a match to TRBD2. Germline V gives CDR1 MDHEN, CDR2 SYDVKM. This CDR3 spans 14 amino acids. With 4 bases clipped from V and 5 bases from J, the junction kept 7 bases outside the gene matches. Together with reference TRBV28 and TRBJ2-5, the CDR3 gives the full variable domain: DVKVTQSSRYLVKRTGEKVFLECVQDMDHENMFWYRQDPGLGLRLIYFSYDVKMKEKGDIPEGYSVSREKKERFSLILESASTNQTSMYLCASSWGAGGETQYFGPGTRLLVL.

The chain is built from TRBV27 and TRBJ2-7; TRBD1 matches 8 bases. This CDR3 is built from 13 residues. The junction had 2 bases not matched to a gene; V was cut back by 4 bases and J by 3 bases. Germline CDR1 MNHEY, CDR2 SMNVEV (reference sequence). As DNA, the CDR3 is TGTGCCAGCAGTTGGACAGGGAGCTACGAGCAGTACTTC. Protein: CASSWTGSYEQYF.

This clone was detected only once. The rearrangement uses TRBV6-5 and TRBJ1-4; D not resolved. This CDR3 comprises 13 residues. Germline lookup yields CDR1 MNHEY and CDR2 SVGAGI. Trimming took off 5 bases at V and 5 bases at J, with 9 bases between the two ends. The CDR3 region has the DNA TGTGCCAGCAGTATACAGATCAATGAAAAACTGTTTTTT. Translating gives CASSIQINEKLFF.

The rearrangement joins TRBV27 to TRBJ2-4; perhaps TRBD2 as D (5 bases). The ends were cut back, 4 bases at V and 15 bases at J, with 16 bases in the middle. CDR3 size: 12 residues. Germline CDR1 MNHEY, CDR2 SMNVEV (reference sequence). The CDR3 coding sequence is TGTGCCAGCAGTTCACCTAGCCAGCGGAGGTACTTC. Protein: CASSSPSQRRYF.

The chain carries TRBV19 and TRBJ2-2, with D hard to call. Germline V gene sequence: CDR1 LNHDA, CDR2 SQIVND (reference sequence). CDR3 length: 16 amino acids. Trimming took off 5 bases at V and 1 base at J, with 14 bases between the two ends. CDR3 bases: TGTGCCAGTAGTTTCCCCACAGTGTTGAACACCGGGGAGCTGTTTTTT. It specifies CASSFPTVLNTGELFF.

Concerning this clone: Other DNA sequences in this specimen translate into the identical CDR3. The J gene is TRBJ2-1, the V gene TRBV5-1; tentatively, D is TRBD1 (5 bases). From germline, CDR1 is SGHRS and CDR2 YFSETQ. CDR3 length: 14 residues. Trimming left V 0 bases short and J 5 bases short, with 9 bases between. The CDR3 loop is CASSLAAGNNEQFF. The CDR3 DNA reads TGCGCCAGCAGCTTGGCGGCAGGGAACAATGAGCAGTTCTTC. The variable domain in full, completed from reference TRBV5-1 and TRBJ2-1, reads KAGVTQTPRYLIKTRGQQVTLSCSPISGHRSVSWYQQTPGQGLQFLFEYFSETQRNKGNFPGRFSGRQFSNSRSEMNVSTLELGDSALYLCASSLAAGNNEQFFGPGTRLTVL.

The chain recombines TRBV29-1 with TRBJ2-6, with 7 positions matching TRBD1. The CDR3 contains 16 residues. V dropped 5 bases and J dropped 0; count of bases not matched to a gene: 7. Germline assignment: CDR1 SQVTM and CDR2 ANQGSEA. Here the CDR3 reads CSVTGTVSSGANVLTF. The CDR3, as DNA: TGCAGCGTTACCGGGACAGTTTCCTCTGGGGCCAACGTCCTGACTTTC. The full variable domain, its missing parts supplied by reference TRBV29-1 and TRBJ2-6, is SAVISQKPSRDICQRGTSLTIQCQVDSQVTMMFWYRQQPGQSLTLIATANQGSEATYESGFVIDKFPISRPNLTFSTLTVSNMSPEDSSIYLCSVTGTVSSGANVLTFGAGSRLTVL.

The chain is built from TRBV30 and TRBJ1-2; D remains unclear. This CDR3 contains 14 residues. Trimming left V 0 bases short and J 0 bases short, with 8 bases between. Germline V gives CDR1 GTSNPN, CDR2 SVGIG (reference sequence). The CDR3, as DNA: TGTGCCTGGAGTGTGGCGGCGGCTAACTATGGCTACACCTTC. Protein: CAWSVAAANYGYTF. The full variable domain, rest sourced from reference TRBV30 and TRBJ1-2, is SQTIHQWPATLVQPVGSPLSLECTVEGTSNPNLYWYRQAAGRGLQLLFYSVGIGQISSEVPQNLSASRPQDRQFILSSKKLLLSDSGFYLCAWSVAAANYGYTFGSGTRLTVV.

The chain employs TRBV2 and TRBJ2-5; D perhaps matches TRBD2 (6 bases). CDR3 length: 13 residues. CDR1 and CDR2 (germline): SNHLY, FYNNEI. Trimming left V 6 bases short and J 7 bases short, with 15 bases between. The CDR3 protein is CASRTGLLGTQYF. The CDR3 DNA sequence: TGTGCCAGCAGAACGGGACTTTTGGGGACCCAGTACTTC.

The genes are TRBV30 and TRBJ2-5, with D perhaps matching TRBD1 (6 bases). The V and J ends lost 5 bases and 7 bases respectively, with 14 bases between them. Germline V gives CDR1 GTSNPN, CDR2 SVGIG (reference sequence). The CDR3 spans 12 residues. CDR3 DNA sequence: TGTGCCTGGTCGGGTCTCAGGGGGACCCAGTACTTC. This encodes CAWSGLRGTQYF.

Here the CDR3 DNA reads TGTGCCAGCAGTCCTTTCATGACAGGGGGCTTCGTGGAGACCCAGTACTTC. It encodes CASSPFMTGGFVETQYF. This chain joins TRBV27 and TRBJ2-5; 10 bases agree with TRBD1. Losses at the gene ends were 5 bases for V and 5 bases for J; bases not matched to a gene: 14. In germline, CDR1 is MNHEY, CDR2 SMNVEV (reference sequence). The CDR3 totals 17 residues.

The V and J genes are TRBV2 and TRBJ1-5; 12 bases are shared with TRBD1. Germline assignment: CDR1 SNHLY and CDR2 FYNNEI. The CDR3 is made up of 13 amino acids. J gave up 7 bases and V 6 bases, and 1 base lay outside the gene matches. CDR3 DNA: TGTGCCAGCAGGGGGACAGGGGGCCAGCCCCAGCATTTT. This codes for CASRGTGGQPQHF.

CDR3 loop: CASSRTESGANVLTF. The CDR3 coding sequence is TGTGCCAGCAGCCGCACGGAGTCTGGGGCCAACGTCCTGACTTTC. The chain uses TRBV7-9 and TRBJ2-6; D call uncertain. V shed 5 bases and J shed 1 base, with 9 bases lying between them. Germline V lookup: CDR1 SEHNR, CDR2 FQNEAQ (reference sequence). The CDR3 is 15 amino acids.